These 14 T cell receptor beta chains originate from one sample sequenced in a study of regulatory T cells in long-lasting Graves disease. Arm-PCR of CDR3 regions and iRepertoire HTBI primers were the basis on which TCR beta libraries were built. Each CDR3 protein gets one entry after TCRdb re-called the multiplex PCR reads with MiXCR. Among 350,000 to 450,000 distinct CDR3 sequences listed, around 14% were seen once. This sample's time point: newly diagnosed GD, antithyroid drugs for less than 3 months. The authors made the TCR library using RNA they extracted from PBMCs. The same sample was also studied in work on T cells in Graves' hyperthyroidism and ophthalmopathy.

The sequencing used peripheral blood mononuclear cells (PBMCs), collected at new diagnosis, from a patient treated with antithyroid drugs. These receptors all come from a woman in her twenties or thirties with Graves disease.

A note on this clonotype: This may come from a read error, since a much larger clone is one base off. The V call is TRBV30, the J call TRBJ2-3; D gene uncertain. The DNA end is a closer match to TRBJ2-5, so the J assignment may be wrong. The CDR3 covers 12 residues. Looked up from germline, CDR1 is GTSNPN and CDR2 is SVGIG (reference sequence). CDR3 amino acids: CAYEPGAQTQYF. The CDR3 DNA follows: TGTGCCTATGAACCCGGCGCACAGACCCAGTACTTC.

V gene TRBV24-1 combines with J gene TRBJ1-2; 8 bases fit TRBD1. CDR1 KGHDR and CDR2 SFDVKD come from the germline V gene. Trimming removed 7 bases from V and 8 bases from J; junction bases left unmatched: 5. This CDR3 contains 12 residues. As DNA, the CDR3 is TGTGCCACCAGACAGGGGGGAGAGGGCTACACCTTC. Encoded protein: CATRQGGEGYTF.

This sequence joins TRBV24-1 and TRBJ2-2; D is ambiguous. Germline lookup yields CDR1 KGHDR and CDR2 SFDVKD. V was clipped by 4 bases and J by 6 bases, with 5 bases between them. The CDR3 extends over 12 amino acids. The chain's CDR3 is CATSDESGELFF. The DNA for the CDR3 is TGTGCCACCAGTGACGAATCCGGGGAGCTGTTTTTT.

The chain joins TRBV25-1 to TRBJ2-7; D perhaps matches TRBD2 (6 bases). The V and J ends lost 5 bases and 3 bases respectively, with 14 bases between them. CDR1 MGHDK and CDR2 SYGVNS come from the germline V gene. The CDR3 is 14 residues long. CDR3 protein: CASSSRDSFYEQYF. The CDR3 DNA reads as TGTGCCAGCAGTAGCCGGGACTCGTTCTACGAGCAGTACTTC.

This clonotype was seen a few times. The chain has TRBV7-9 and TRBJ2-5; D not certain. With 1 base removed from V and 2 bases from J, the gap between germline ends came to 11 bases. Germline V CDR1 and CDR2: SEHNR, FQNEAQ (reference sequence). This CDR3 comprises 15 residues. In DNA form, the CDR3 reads TGTGCCAGCAGCTTAGTGAGGCCAGTACAAGAGACCCAGTACTTC. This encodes CASSLVRPVQETQYF.

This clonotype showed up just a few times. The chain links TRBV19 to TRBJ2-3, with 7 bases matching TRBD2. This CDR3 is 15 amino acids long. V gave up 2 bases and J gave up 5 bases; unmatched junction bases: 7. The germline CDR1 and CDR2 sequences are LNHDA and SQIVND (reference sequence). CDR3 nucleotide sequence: TGTGCCAGTAGTATATCGGGAGGCGCAGGAGATACGCAGTATTTT. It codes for CASSISGGAGDTQYF.

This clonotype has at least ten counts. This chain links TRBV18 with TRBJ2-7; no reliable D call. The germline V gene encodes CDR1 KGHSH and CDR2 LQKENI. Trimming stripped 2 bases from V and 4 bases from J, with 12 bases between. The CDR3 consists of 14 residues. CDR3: CASSPGLRGYEQYF. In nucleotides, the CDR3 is TGTGCCAGCTCACCAGGGTTGCGTGGATACGAGCAGTACTTC.

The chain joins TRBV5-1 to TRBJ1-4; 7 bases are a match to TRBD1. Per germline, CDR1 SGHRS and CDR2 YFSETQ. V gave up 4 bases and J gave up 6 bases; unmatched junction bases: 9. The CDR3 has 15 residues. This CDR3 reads CASSPGGQGDEKLFF. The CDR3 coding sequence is TGCGCCAGCAGCCCGGGAGGCCAGGGGGATGAAAAACTGTTTTTT. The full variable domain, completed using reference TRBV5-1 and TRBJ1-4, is KAGVTQTPRYLIKTRGQQVTLSCSPISGHRSVSWYQQTPGQGLQFLFEYFSETQRNKGNFPGRFSGRQFSNSRSEMNVSTLELGDSALYLCASSPGGQGDEKLFFGSGTQLSVL.

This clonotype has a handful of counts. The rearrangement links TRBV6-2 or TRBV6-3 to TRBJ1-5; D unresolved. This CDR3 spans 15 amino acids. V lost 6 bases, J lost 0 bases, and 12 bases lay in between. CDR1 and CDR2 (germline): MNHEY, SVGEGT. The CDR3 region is CASSAVEYSNQPQHF. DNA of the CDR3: TGTGCCAGCAGCGCCGTCGAGTATAGCAATCAGCCCCAGCATTTT.

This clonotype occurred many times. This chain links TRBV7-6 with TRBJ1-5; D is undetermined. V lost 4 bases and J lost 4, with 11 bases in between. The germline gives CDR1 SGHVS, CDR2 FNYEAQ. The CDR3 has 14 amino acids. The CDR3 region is CASSSCSRNQPQHF. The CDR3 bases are TGTGCCAGCAGCTCCTGTTCGAGGAATCAGCCCCAGCATTTT.

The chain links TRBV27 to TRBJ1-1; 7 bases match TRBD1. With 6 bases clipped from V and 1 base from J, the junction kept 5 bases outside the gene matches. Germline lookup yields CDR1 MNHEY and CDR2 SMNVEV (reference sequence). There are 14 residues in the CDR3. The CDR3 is CASRTGAQNTEAFF. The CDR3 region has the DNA TGTGCCAGCAGAACAGGGGCGCAGAACACTGAAGCTTTCTTT.

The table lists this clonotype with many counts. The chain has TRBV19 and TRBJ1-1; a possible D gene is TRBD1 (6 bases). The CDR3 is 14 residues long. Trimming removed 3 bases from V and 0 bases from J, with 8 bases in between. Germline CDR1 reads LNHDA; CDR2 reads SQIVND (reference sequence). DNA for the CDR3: TGTGCCAGTAGTATGACAGGAATGAACACTGAAGCTTTCTTT. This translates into CASSMTGMNTEAFF.

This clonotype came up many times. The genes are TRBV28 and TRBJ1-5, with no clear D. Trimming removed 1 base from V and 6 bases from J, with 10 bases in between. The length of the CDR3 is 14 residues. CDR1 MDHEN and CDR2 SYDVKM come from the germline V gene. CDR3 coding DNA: TGTGCCAGCAGTTTATCTGGTTATGGTCAGCCCCAGCATTTT. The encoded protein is CASSLSGYGQPQHF.

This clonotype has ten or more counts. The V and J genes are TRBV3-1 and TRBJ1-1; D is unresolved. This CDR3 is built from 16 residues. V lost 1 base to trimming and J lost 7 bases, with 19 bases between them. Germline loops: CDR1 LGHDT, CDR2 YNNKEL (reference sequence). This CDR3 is CASSQGSGPLADEAFF. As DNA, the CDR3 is TGTGCCAGCAGCCAAGGTAGTGGACCGTTGGCGGATGAAGCTTTCTTT.